Shown below are 2 T cell receptor beta chains from a single sample sequenced in a study of blood T cell repertoires in COVID-19. This table comes from immunoSEQ multiplex PCR, and its TCRdb copy is limited to in-frame clones, with some not included. The sample carries over 150,000 clones, around nine tenths recorded once. Sequenced sample: peripheral blood. These receptors were obtained from a woman in her seventies with COVID-19, enrolled during active disease.

This chain links TRBV27 with TRBJ1-1, with TRBD1 identical over 8 bases. The V gene end was trimmed by 6 bases and the J gene end by 8 bases; junction bases not matched to a gene: 14. The CDR3 has 15 amino acids. Germline CDR1 reads MNHEY; CDR2 reads SMNVEV (reference sequence). This CDR3 is CASSRRTGWMGEAFF. DNA of the CDR3: TGTGCCAGCAGCCGAAGGACAGGGTGGATGGGGGAAGCTTTCTTT.

This chain connects TRBV4-2 to TRBJ1-3; D is uncertain. Germline lookup yields CDR1 LGHNA and CDR2 YNFKEQ. The CDR3 loop spans 14 amino acids. The germline V and J ends were trimmed by 2 bases and 8 bases, with 13 bases remaining between them. This chain's CDR3 is CASSQRQVKYTIYF. The CDR3 DNA is TGTGCCAGCAGCCAAAGGCAGGTGAAGTACACCATATATTTT.